Below, 2 T cell receptor beta chains from the same sample are listed, as sequenced in a study of yellow fever vaccine responses in identical twins. TCRdb ran MiXCR on the RT-PCR reads and lists one entry per CDR3 protein. The sample contains more than 15,000 distinct CDR3 sequences, approximately 70% of which appear only once. Sequencing used T cells from blood (PBMCs), unsorted or a sorted subset (not recorded which), obtained before or after yellow fever vaccination (not recorded which). The receptors shown here come from a woman aged 18-29 years who received the yellow fever vaccine.

The V gene is TRBV29-1, the J gene TRBJ2-3; TRBD2 might be the D (6 bases). CDR1 SQVTM and CDR2 ANQGSEA come from the germline V gene. There are 14 residues in the CDR3. The V end lost 6 bases, the J end lost 5 bases, and 18 bases lay between the germline ends. CDR3 in DNA: TGCAGCGTAAATCCCGGCGGGGCCCGAGATACGCAGTATTTT. It translates to CSVNPGGARDTQYF.

V and J are TRBV12-3 or TRBV12-4 and TRBJ1-2; 9 bases line up with TRBD1. After removal of 6 bases from V and 5 bases from J, the junction contained 7 bases not matched to a gene. This CDR3 spans 14 amino acids. The CDR3 DNA follows: TGTGCCAGCAGGGCCGGGACAGGGACTTATGGCTACACCTTC. It is translated as CASRAGTGTYGYTF.